This T cell receptor beta chain was recovered during a study of blood T cell repertoires in COVID-19 (dated by TCRdb to 2020 to 2021). About the full investigation: Collaborator samples came from the United States, Italy and Spain and covered acute and convalescent phases of COVID-19. The prospective study material was composed of cDNA or gDNA derived from T cells, B-cell-depleted T cells, or PBMCs. The repertoires were made available in a free public database intended to serve as a resource for research on the immune response to SARS-CoV-2. HLA class I and class II types, where available, came from metadata supplied by the sample provider rather than from assay-based typing. Deeply sampled blood TCRbeta repertoires from subjects exposed to, actively infected with, or recovered from COVID-19 were included in the dataset. A de-identified subject ID, COVID-19 status, age in years and sex were almost always included in the sample metadata. Samples were obtained from the ongoing ImmuneRACE study (first 160 participants) and from some 1,300 subjects provided by 6 global collaborators. The paper's findings and limits, for the study overall: Clinical and demographic metadata were provided uncurated, with the amount varying by source and participant.

Each collaborating institution followed its own protocols to collect whole blood in K2EDTA tubes. For TCRbeta analysis, collaborator samples were shipped as frozen whole blood, as isolated PBMCs, or as DNA extracted from either sample type. TCRbeta CDR3 regions were amplified from genomic DNA using the immunoSEQ Assay, a bias-controlled multiplex PCR. Turning to the authors' computational methods: Nucleated cell counts per sample were estimated from amplification of reference gene primers within the assay. To quantify the absolute abundance of each unique TCRbeta CDR3 rearrangement, sequence reads were collapsed and filtered. For each sample, productive Simpson clonality was calculated as the square root of Simpson's diversity index over productive rearrangements. TCRdb provides this immuneACCESS table in a form limited to in-frame rearrangements. Some clones are lacking; in checked studies, under half of them reflect an unresolved V gene, and why the rest are absent is not known. V and J calls plus clone size are reproduced from that table; the DNA served to infer D and trimming. This sample comprises 55,000 to 75,000 clones, around 90% of them detected only once. The top ten hold 1.3% of the sample.

As regards this clone: Its antigen is currently not known. No much larger clone is present one base from it, and per-base qualities are unavailable.

The sequenced material came from peripheral blood. The receptor's source is a man aged 60 to 75 with acute or convalescent COVID-19.

The CDR3 reads CASSLGQGGTKNIQYF. The bases are TGTGCCAGCAGCTTGGGACAGGGGGGAACCAAAAACATTCAGTACTTC. The rearrangement joined TRBV5-4 to TRBJ2-4, with 9 central nucleotides matching TRBD1. The CDR3 runs 16 amino acids, cysteine and phenylalanine included. Only the CDR3 portion is preserved as DNA: 48 bases, with reading frame beginning at the first base. Looking up the germline V gene (reference sequence) yields CDR1 SGHNT and CDR2 YYREEE. Trimmed from V: 0 bases; trimmed from J: 2 bases; junction bases lacking a gene match: 3.